This T cell receptor (beta chain) was sequenced for a study of OX40 agonist ivuxolimab in advanced cancers. As for the study in general: While on treatment, patients had intravenous ivuxolimab at 0.01 to 10 mg/kg every 2 weeks. Three patients had partial responses: one hepatocellular carcinoma, two cutaneous melanoma. Those enrolled were approximately 78% male, with a mean age of around 58 years and ages from roughly 23 to 80. General study results and limits: Clonal expansion from baseline to week 6 occurred in both CD4+ and CD8+ T cells.

Some clones are missing from TCRdb's copy, which holds only in-frame ones; the method was immunoSEQ multiplex PCR. Of about 73,000 clones listed, almost 90% are singletons. With regard to this clone: Antigen unknown.

CDR3 length: 13 residues. Trimming removed 5 bases at V and 5 bases at J, with 13 bases between. Germline values: CDR1 SGHNT, CDR2 YYREEE (reference sequence). V usage is TRBV5-4 and J usage is TRBJ1-2; no definite D call. The source is an adult with an advanced solid tumor such as melanoma, head and neck, liver or kidney cancer. The specimen was CD4+ or CD8+ T cells sorted from blood, collected in a trial of the OX40 agonist ivuxolimab. The CDR3 DNA is TGTGCCAGCAGTACTTCTGTCGGTTATGGCTACACCTTC. It codes for CASSTSVGYGYTF.